The present entry profiles one T cell receptor beta chain with its context. V was shortened by 0 bases and J by 0 bases, with 10 bases between the two germline ends. The CDR3 covers 16 residues. Germline assignment: CDR1 SGHNT and CDR2 YYREEE (reference sequence). The data are from a study of control samples from healthy donors and cancer patients. Repertoires were generated with immunoSEQ multiplex PCR, while TCRdb's copy carries only in-frame clones and drops some. The table records under 300,000 clones, over 70% of them present only once. The chain couples TRBV5-4 to TRBJ1-3; D might be TRBD1 (6 bases). Sequenced sample: PBMCs. This TCR was recovered from a woman aged 55-70 years with lung cancer. DNA of the CDR3: TGTGCCAGCAGCTTGGATTCAGGGGCCTCTGGAAACACCATATATTTT. As protein: CASSLDSGASGNTIYF. Complete variable domain (other parts from reference TRBV5-4 and TRBJ1-3): ETGVTQSPTHLIKTRGQQVTLRCSSQSGHNTVSWYQQALGQGPQFIFQYYREEENGRGNFPPRFSGLQFPNYSSELNVNALELDDSALYLCASSLDSGASGNTIYFGEGSWLTVV.